A selection of T cell receptor beta chains follows, all from one sample in a study of neurological immune-mediated disorders. TCRdb redid the calling of the 5' RACE reads with MiXCR, one entry per CDR3 protein. Here the sample spans tens of thousands of distinct CDR3 sequences, around an eighth being singletons. Sequencing was performed on PBMCs. The receptors were gathered from a woman aged 60-70 years with HTLV-1-associated myelopathy (HAM/TSP). CDR3s include the opening cysteine and the closing phenylalanine or tryptophan. D genes are given only for firm matches. Size is stated for part of the rows, as once, few or many counts, or as a class when the clone is expanded.

size	V	D	J	CDR3	DNA
many	TRBV11-2	-	TRBJ1-5	CASSLGRDQPQHF	TGTGCCAGCAGCTTAGGTAGGGATCAGCCCCAGCATTTT
medium-sized	TRBV12-3/TRBV12-4	TRBD2	TRBJ2-3	CASSPRQPSGPDTQYF	TGTGCCAGCAGTCCCAGACAGCCTAGCGGGCCAGATACGCAGTATTTT
many	TRBV20-1	-	TRBJ2-1	CSARDYSGTTTYNEQFF	TGCAGTGCTAGAGATTACAGCGGGACAACTACCTACAATGAGCAGTTCTTC
medium-sized	TRBV29-1	TRBD2	TRBJ2-3	CSVDSGSRNTQYF	TGCAGCGTTGATAGCGGGAGTCGAAATACGCAGTATTTT
many	TRBV7-2	-	TRBJ1-5	CASSLGNQPQHF	TGTGCCAGCAGCCTCGGGAATCAGCCCCAGCATTTT
-	TRBV5-1	-	TRBJ1-4	CASSSSHEKLFF	TGCGCCAGCAGCTCTTCTCATGAAAAACTGTTTTTT
many	TRBV5-1	-	TRBJ2-7	CASSLGGPETYEQYF	TGCGCCAGCAGCTTAGGAGGGCCGGAGACCTACGAGCAGTACTTC
many	TRBV12-3/TRBV12-4	TRBD2	TRBJ2-1	CASSSAGGFYNEQFF	TGTGCCAGCAGCTCAGCGGGAGGCTTCTACAATGAGCAGTTCTTC
many	TRBV5-1	TRBD1	TRBJ1-4	CASSLGQGRYEKLFF	TGCGCCAGCAGCTTGGGACAGGGGAGGTACGAAAAACTGTTTTTT
many	TRBV5-1	-	TRBJ2-3	CASSLKIDTQYF	TGCGCCAGCAGCTTGAAGATAGATACGCAGTATTTT
many	TRBV20-1	TRBD2	TRBJ2-7	CSARDPQGGGFNEQYF	TGCAGTGCTAGAGACCCCCAGGGCGGGGGGTTCAACGAGCAGTACTTC
-	TRBV12-3/TRBV12-4	-	TRBJ2-6	CASSPFSGANVLTF	TGTGCCAGCAGTCCTTTCTCTGGGGCCAACGTCCTGACTTTC
many	TRBV5-1	-	TRBJ1-2	CASSGDGSGGYTF	TGCGCCAGCAGCGGGGACGGTTCTGGGGGCTACACCTTC
-	TRBV7-9	TRBD1	TRBJ1-1	CASSLVGTGFTEAFF	TGTGCCAGCAGCTTAGTTGGGACAGGGTTCACTGAAGCTTTCTTT
many	TRBV12-3/TRBV12-4	-	TRBJ2-5	CASSFGTAQETQYF	TGTGCCAGCAGTTTCGGGACTGCACAAGAGACCCAGTACTTC
many	TRBV10-3	-	TRBJ2-1	CAISEQGEQFF	TGTGCCATCAGTGAGCAGGGCGAGCAGTTCTTC
medium-sized	TRBV9	-	TRBJ1-1	CASSVATPNTEVFF	TGTGCCAGCAGCGTAGCTACACCGAACACTGAAGTTTTCTTT
few	TRBV6-1	-	TRBJ1-5	CAIRRDPLGGNQPQHF	TGTGCCATCAGGAGGGACCCTTTGGGGGGCAATCAGCCCCAGCATTTT
many	TRBV12-3/TRBV12-4	-	TRBJ2-1	CASSLAPPALDHEQFF	TGTGCCAGCAGTTTAGCCCCCCCCGCGTTGGACCATGAGCAGTTCTTC
-	TRBV12-3/TRBV12-4	TRBD1	TRBJ2-6	CDSALTGPGGVNVLTF	TGTGACAGCGCTTTGACAGGGCCAGGTGGGGTCAACGTCCTGACTTTC
few	TRBV6-5	-	TRBJ2-2	CASSRDFRAGELFF	TGTGCCAGCAGTAGGGATTTCCGAGCCGGGGAGCTGTTTTTT
many	TRBV20-1	TRBD1	TRBJ1-2	CSARGRTGPGYTF	TGCAGTGCTAGAGGTCGGACAGGGCCTGGCTACACCTTC
-	TRBV2	TRBD2	TRBJ2-7	CASTDTSGDPTITASYEQYF	TGTGCCAGCACTGATACTAGCGGGGACCCTACAATCACTGCGTCCTACGAGCAGTACTTC
many	TRBV29-1	-	TRBJ2-5	CSVGAYQETQYF	TGCAGCGTCGGGGCCTACCAAGAGACCCAGTACTTC
few	TRBV6-2/TRBV6-3	TRBD1	TRBJ2-7	CASSYLWGERTGASYEQYF	TGTGCCAGCAGTTACCTTTGGGGCGAGCGGACAGGGGCTTCCTACGAGCAGTACTTC
many	TRBV4-3	-	TRBJ2-3	CASSQQGSTDTQYF	TGCGCCAGCAGCCAACAGGGGAGCACAGATACGCAGTATTTT
many	TRBV24-1	TRBD1	TRBJ1-2	CATSDPLDPTGNGGYTF	TGTGCCACCAGTGACCCTTTGGATCCGACAGGGAACGGTGGCTACACCTTC
-	TRBV20-1	TRBD2	TRBJ2-1	CSAMGLAVRRAHEQFF	TGCAGTGCTATGGGACTAGCGGTCCGGCGCGCCCATGAGCAGTTCTTC
many	TRBV7-9	-	TRBJ1-1	CASSPRPQQMNTEAFF	TGTGCCAGCAGCCCTCGGCCACAACAGATGAACACTGAAGCTTTCTTT
many	TRBV29-1	TRBD1	TRBJ1-2	CSVVVGQGTIYGYTF	TGCAGCGTTGTCGTTGGACAGGGGACTATCTATGGCTACACCTTC
-	TRBV19	-	TRBJ2-7	CASSIGGAYEQYF	TGTGCCAGTAGTATCGGTGGGGCCTACGAGCAGTACTTC
once	TRBV20-1	-	TRBJ1-5	CSATPRQGHQTQHF	TGCAGTGCTACCCCTAGGCAGGGACATCAGACCCAGCATTTT
-	TRBV10-3	-	TRBJ2-1	CAITKDGSSYNEQFF	TGTGCCATCACTAAGGACGGCAGCTCCTACAATGAGCAGTTCTTC
medium-sized	TRBV21-1	-	TRBJ1-1	CASSPSGAGANTEAFF	TGTGCCAGCAGCCCATCGGGTGCCGGGGCGAACACTGAAGCTTTCTTT
many	TRBV7-7	-	TRBJ1-2	CASSSRRRRENGYTF	TGTGCCAGCAGCTCCAGAAGACGGAGGGAAAATGGCTACACCTTC
many	TRBV5-6	-	TRBJ2-7	CASSLDRSYEQYF	TGTGCCAGCAGCTTGGACAGATCCTACGAGCAGTACTTC
many	TRBV6-2/TRBV6-3	TRBD1	TRBJ1-2	CASRDGTAYGYTF	TGTGCCAGCAGAGACGGGACAGCGTATGGCTACACCTTC
many	TRBV7-2	-	TRBJ1-5	CASSYGSRSNQPQHF	TGTGCCAGCAGCTACGGCAGTCGGTCCAATCAGCCCCAGCATTTT